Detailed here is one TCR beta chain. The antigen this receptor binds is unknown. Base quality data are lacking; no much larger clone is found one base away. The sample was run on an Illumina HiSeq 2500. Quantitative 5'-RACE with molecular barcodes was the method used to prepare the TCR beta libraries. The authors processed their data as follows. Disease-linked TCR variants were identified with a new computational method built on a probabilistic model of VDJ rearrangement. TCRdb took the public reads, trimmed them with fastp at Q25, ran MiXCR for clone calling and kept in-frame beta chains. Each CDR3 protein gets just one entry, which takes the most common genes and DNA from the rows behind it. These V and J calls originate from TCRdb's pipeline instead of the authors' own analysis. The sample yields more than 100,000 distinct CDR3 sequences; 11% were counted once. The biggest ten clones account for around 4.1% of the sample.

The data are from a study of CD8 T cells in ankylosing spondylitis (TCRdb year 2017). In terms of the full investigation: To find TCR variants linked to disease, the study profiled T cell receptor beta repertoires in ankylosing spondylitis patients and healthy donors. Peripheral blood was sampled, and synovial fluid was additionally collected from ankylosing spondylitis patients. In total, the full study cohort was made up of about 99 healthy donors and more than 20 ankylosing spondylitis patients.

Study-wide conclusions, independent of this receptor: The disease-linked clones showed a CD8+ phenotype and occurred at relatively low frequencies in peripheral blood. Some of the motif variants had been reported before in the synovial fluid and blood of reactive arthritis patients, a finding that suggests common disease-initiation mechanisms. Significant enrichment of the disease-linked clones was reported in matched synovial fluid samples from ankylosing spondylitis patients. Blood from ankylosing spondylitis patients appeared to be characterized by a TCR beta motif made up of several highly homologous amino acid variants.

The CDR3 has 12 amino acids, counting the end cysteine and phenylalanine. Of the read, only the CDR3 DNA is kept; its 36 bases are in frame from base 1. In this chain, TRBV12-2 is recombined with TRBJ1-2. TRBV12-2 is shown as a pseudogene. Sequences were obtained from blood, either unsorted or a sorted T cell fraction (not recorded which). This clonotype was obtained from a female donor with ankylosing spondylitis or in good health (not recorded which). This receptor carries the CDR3 CASRQAGYGYTF. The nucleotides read TGTGCAAGTCGCCAAGCAGGCTATGGCTACACCTTC.